In its sample, the clone carrying this TCR beta chain was seen once. These data are taken from a study of blood T cell repertoires in COVID-19. Study-wide background: Italy, Spain and the United States were the sources of the convalescent and acute COVID-19 samples. PBMCs, B-cell-depleted T cells, or T cells provided the cDNA or gDNA that made up the material.

From germline, CDR1 is SGHNT and CDR2 YYREEE (reference sequence). The CDR3 has 16 amino acids. V lost 4 bases to trimming and J lost 6 bases; unmatched junction nucleotides: 11. Per the study methods: Estimated nucleated cell counts came from reference gene primer amplification. Some clones are missing from TCRdb's copy, which holds only in-frame ones; the method was immunoSEQ multiplex PCR. The V and J calls and the clone size are those of that table, but D and trimming were determined from the DNA. The data contain about 80,000 clones, approximately 79% of them singletons. The chain recombines TRBV5-4 with TRBJ2-3, with 10 bases that match TRBD1. This clonotype was obtained from a man aged 65 to 85 with active or convalescent COVID-19. Sequencing input: peripheral blood. The CDR3 DNA reads TGTGCCAGCAGCCCCACGGGACAGGGGTTCACGGATACGCAGTATTTT. This encodes CASSPTGQGFTDTQYF.